Sequencing of this T cell receptor (beta chain) was carried out in a study of cytomegalovirus exposure and HLA in healthy donors. The CDR3 is made up of 15 amino acids. In the PCR, 60 Vbeta and 13 Jbeta primers were used. Profiled with immunoSEQ multiplex PCR; TCRdb holds only in-frame clones, not every one. The sample has approximately 130,000 clones; approximately 80% are singletons. Study-level findings and limits: In a later analysis, TCR beta V- and J-gene trimming showed a link to a missense DCLRE1C variant.

To note about this clone: Its antigen is unidentified.

The material sequenced was PBMCs. This clonotype was obtained from a woman aged 40 to 50 in good health and CMV-seronegative. This sequence joins TRBV21-1 and TRBJ1-4; TRBD1 is the table's D call, not checked against the DNA. TRBV21-1 is classified as a pseudogene. DNA for the CDR3: TGTGCCAGCAGCGCCCACAGGGGGCCTTATGAAAAACTGTTTTTT. It specifies CASSAHRGPYEKLFF.